This TCR beta chain is from a study of blood T cell repertoires in COVID-19. Study summary: Samples came from the United States, Italy and Spain, spanning acute and convalescent COVID-19. T cells, B-cell-depleted T cells, or PBMCs provided the cDNA or gDNA that served as material.

V lost 5 bases, J lost 1 base, and 12 bases stayed unmatched. Germline values: CDR1 LNHDA, CDR2 SQIVND (reference sequence). The CDR3 sequence is 17 residues long. Study processing details: Amplification of reference gene primers provided the estimated nucleated cell counts. Sequencing used immunoSEQ multiplex PCR; TCRdb keeps in-frame clones, though not all of them. Clone size and the V and J calls come from that table; the DNA yielded D and trimming. The sample consists of tens of thousands of clones, around 80% of them appearing once. The V gene is TRBV19, the J gene TRBJ1-2; 8 bases are a match to TRBD1. The TCR originated in a human donor in a cohort sampled during active COVID-19. Specimen: peripheral blood. The CDR3 bases are TGTGCCAGTAGTCTCGACTATACAGGGGGAGGTAACTATGGCTACACCTTC. It is translated as CASSLDYTGGGNYGYTF.